This TCR beta chain stems from a study of cytomegalovirus exposure and HLA in healthy donors. Vbeta (60) and Jbeta (13) primers were used in the PCR. Sequencing used immunoSEQ multiplex PCR; TCRdb keeps in-frame clones, though not all of them. The table records tens of thousands of clones, 75% of them present only once. This receptor was obtained from a man in his sixties or seventies in good health and CMV-seronegative. The sequenced material came from PBMCs.

The CDR3 is CASSLAGGSGNTIYF. The CDR3 DNA reads TGTGCCAGCAGCTTAGCCGGAGGTTCTGGAAACACCATATATTTT. J is TRBJ1-3 and V is TRBV11-3; D uncertain. Germline lookup yields CDR1 SGHNT and CDR2 YENEEA. V lost 1 base, J lost 1 base, and 8 bases lay in between. This CDR3 has 15 residues.